This T cell receptor (beta chain) was found in a study of blood T cell repertoires in COVID-19. This CDR3 comprises 16 residues. The germline gives CDR1 SGHVT, CDR2 SQSDAQ. V shed 5 bases and J shed 1 base, with 18 bases lying between them. Sequencing used immunoSEQ multiplex PCR; TCRdb keeps in-frame clones, though not all of them. Here the sample spans 50,000 to 70,000 clones, 76% being singletons. This clone appeared a few times. Sequencing used peripheral blood. This receptor was taken from a man aged 45-65 years with active or convalescent COVID-19. This sequence joins TRBV7-4 and TRBJ2-7, with D possibly matching TRBD2 (6 bases). The CDR3 protein is CASSNGSGGDSYEQYF. The CDR3 DNA reads TGTGCCAGCAGCAATGGGTCCGGGGGTGATTCCTACGAGCAGTACTTC.